These 17 T cell receptor beta chains were sequenced from one sample in a study of shared clonotypes between healthy human individuals (dated by TCRdb to about 2020). Library creation used the immunoSEQ multiplex PCR assay. The immuneACCESS repertoire file appears here via TCRdb, limited to in-frame rearrangements. These files lack a portion of the clones; in checked studies, under half of the deficit traces to unresolved V genes, and the cause of the others is not known. The table for this sample lists 2.5 million or so clones; around nine tenths of them were counted only once. The top ten clonotypes cover more than 0.12% of the sample. The source material was naive CD4+ T cells sorted from blood. According to the study, the label for this sample's cell subset or site signals: CD45RA+ positively selected. The origin of the receptors is a man between 18 and 29 years old in good health.

V gene TRBV15 combines with J gene TRBJ2-1, with D hard to call. Germline V gene sequence: CDR1 LNHNV, CDR2 YYDKDF (reference sequence). This CDR3 spans 12 amino acids. V lost 0 bases, J lost 6 bases, and 3 bases lay in between. The CDR3 protein is CATSREINEQFF. The CDR3, as DNA: TGTGCCACCAGCAGAGAGATCAATGAGCAGTTCTTC.

The chain links TRBV10-3 to TRBJ1-1; unclear D gene. Germline-derived CDR1 and CDR2 are ENHRY and SYGVKD. V dropped 1 base and J dropped 1 base, with 7 bases sitting between them. The CDR3 has 14 residues. Written as DNA, the CDR3 is TGTGCCATCAGTGAGTTATACAGGAACACTGAAGCTTTCTTT. This encodes CAISELYRNTEAFF.

The rearrangement links TRBV6-5 to TRBJ1-3; the D gene is possibly TRBD1 (5 bases). Germline CDR1 reads MNHEY; CDR2 reads SVGAGI. V was pared by 6 bases and J by 0 bases, with 12 bases between. This CDR3 has 15 amino acids. CDR3 nucleotide sequence: TGTGCCAGCAGACCCGGGACGCCCTCTGGAAACACCATATATTTT. Its protein is CASRPGTPSGNTIYF.

This chain joins TRBV7-9 and TRBJ1-2, with D tentatively TRBD1 (6 bases). The CDR3 is made up of 15 amino acids. Germline loops: CDR1 SEHNR, CDR2 FQNEAQ (reference sequence). V was shortened by 6 bases and J by 2 bases, with 16 bases between the two germline ends. CDR3 bases: TGTGCCAGCAGTACTTACAGGGACCTCAACTATGGCTACACCTTC. Amino acids: CASSTYRDLNYGYTF.

Concerning this clone itself: The sample has other DNA sequences that encode this CDR3 too. The chain combines TRBV10-1 with TRBJ2-5; 7 nucleotides match TRBD2. The V gene end was trimmed by 6 bases and the J gene end by 5 bases; junction bases not matched to a gene: 6. There are 13 residues in the CDR3. The germline CDR1 and CDR2 sequences are WNHNN and SYGVQD (reference sequence). The DNA of the CDR3 is TGCGCCAGCAGCCCGGGGGGTCTTGAGACCCAGTACTTC. Protein: CASSPGGLETQYF.

This sequence joins TRBV2 and TRBJ2-7; D is possibly TRBD1 or TRBD2 (5 bases each). Germline V gene lookup returns CDR1 SNHLY and CDR2 FYNNEI. V dropped 4 bases and J dropped 1 base, with 11 bases sitting between them. The CDR3 extends over 14 amino acids. CDR3 nucleotides: TGTGCCAGCAGTGGGGGCGAGGGGTCCTACGAGCAGTACTTC. This sequence encodes CASSGGEGSYEQYF.

The V and J genes are TRBV7-2 and TRBJ2-5; possibly TRBD2 for D (5 bases). Trimming stripped 1 base from V and 9 bases from J, with 18 bases between. The CDR3 loop spans 15 amino acids. Looked up from germline, CDR1 is SGHTA and CDR2 is FQGNSA. The CDR3 loop is CASSLGTDRRLAQYF. In DNA form, the CDR3 reads TGTGCCAGCAGCTTAGGAACCGACCGGAGGTTGGCCCAGTACTTC.

The chain carries TRBV5-6 and TRBJ2-1; D may be TRBD2 (6 bases). The V gene's germline CDR1 is SGHDT and CDR2 YYEEEE. Trimming cost V 3 bases and J 2 bases, with 12 bases left between them. The CDR3 has 15 residues. The CDR3 here is CASSWRGGPYNEQFF. CDR3 DNA: TGTGCCAGCAGCTGGCGGGGAGGACCCTACAATGAGCAGTTCTTC.

This sequence joins TRBV14 and TRBJ2-6, with TRBD1 matching 8 bases. This CDR3 is built from 17 residues. Germline lookup yields CDR1 SGHDN and CDR2 FVKESK. The J segment lost 3 bases and the V segment lost 4 bases, leaving 8 bases of the junction unmatched. The CDR3 loop reads CASSLRQGTLGANVLTF. Written as DNA, the CDR3 is TGTGCCAGCAGCCTCCGACAGGGGACACTTGGGGCCAACGTCCTGACTTTC.

As for this clone: This sample also contains other DNA sequences that code for the same CDR3. The chain joins TRBV5-6 to TRBJ2-7, with 8 bases identical to TRBD1. Germline trimming cut 0 bases from V and 2 bases from J; bases unmatched to any gene: 1. The CDR3 covers 14 residues. In germline, CDR1 is SGHDT, CDR2 YYEEEE. The CDR3, as DNA: TGTGCCAGCAGCTTGGCAGGGGGCACCTACGAGCAGTACTTC. Translating it yields CASSLAGGTYEQYF.

Comments on this clone: Other DNA sequences in the sample encode the same CDR3. The J gene is TRBJ2-7, the V gene TRBV18, with a weak D call TRBD2 (6 bases). V lost 0 bases and J 4 bases, leaving 10 bases between the germline ends. The CDR3 runs to 14 residues. The germline CDR1 and CDR2 sequences are KGHSH and LQKENI. The CDR3 spells CASSPPGGAYEQYF. In nucleotides, the CDR3 is TGTGCCAGCTCACCACCGGGGGGTGCATACGAGCAGTACTTC.

V and J are TRBV11-2 and TRBJ2-5; D is unclear. Trimming cost V 5 bases and J 5 bases, with 18 bases left between them. The CDR3 has 15 residues. The germline V gene encodes CDR1 SGHAT and CDR2 FQNNGV. The CDR3 reads CASSPPLSLRETQYF. The CDR3 coding sequence is TGTGCCAGCAGCCCCCCCTTGAGCCTGCGGGAGACCCAGTACTTC.

The chain has TRBV7-9 and TRBJ2-7, with D possibly being TRBD2 (5 bases). Germline loops: CDR1 SEHNR, CDR2 FQNEAQ (reference sequence). The CDR3 extends over 15 amino acids. Trimming shortened V by 3 bases and J by 1 base, and 13 bases separated the two germline ends. The CDR3 sequence: CASSLEAGPSYEQYF. In nucleotides, the CDR3 is TGTGCCAGCAGCTTGGAGGCCGGACCGTCCTACGAGCAGTACTTC.

The chain is built from TRBV7-2 and TRBJ2-7; 9 positions agree with TRBD2. CDR3 length: 16 amino acids. Germline trimming cut 1 base from V and 0 bases from J; bases unmatched to any gene: 4. CDR1 is SGHTA and CDR2 is FQGNSA in the germline V gene. The CDR3 reads CASSLVGSGSSYEQYF. CDR3 in DNA: TGTGCCAGCAGCTTAGTGGGTAGCGGGAGCTCCTACGAGCAGTACTTC. The full variable domain, in which reference TRBV7-2 and TRBJ2-7 provide the parts outside the CDR3, is GAGVSQSPSNKVTEKGKDVELRCDPISGHTALYWYRQSLGQGLEFLIYFQGNSAPDKSGLPSDRFSAERTGGSVSTLTIQRTQQEDSAVYLCASSLVGSGSSYEQYFGPGTRLTVT.

The V and J genes are TRBV18 and TRBJ1-2, with D possibly being TRBD1 (5 bases). Deletions cut 3 bases from V and 3 bases from J, with 11 bases between. CDR1 is KGHSH, CDR2 LQKENI, per germline. The CDR3 extends over 14 amino acids. Written as DNA, the CDR3 is TGTGCCAGCTCACCGGGGCAGCAGGACTATGGCTACACCTTC. Translating gives CASSPGQQDYGYTF.

In DNA, the CDR3 is TGTGCCAGTAGTAATCCTAGCGGGGTCACCTACAATGAGCAGTTCTTC. This gives the protein CASSNPSGVTYNEQFF. This chain joins TRBV19 and TRBJ2-1, with TRBD2 identical over 9 bases. The CDR3 totals 16 residues. Germline trimming cut 4 bases from V and 2 bases from J; bases unmatched to any gene: 6. CDR1 LNHDA and CDR2 SQIVND come from the germline V gene (reference sequence). Supplemented by reference TRBV19 and TRBJ2-1, the full variable domain reads DGGITQSPKYLFRKEGQNVTLSCEQNLNHDAMYWYRQDPGQGLRLIYYSQIVNDFQKGDIAEGYSVSREKKESFPLTVTSAQKNPTAFYLCASSNPSGVTYNEQFFGPGTRLTVL.

This clone was picked up one time. Other nucleotide sequences from this sample produce the same CDR3. The rearrangement joins TRBV4-3 to TRBJ2-1, with 7 bases aligning to TRBD2. The J segment lost 5 bases and the V segment lost 0 bases, leaving 1 base of the junction unmatched. Germline V gives CDR1 LGHNA, CDR2 YSLEER. The length of the CDR3 is 14 residues. For the CDR3, the DNA is TGCGCCAGCAGCCAAGAGGGACTAAACAATGAGCAGTTCTTC. Translating gives CASSQEGLNNEQFF.